This entry features one T cell receptor (beta chain) sequence. This sample was included in a study of OX40 agonist ivuxolimab in advanced cancers. The assay was immunoSEQ multiplex PCR, and TCRdb's table has in-frame clones only and misses some. The sample carries some 60,000 clones, roughly 90% recorded once. The specimen comprised CD4+ or CD8+ T cells sorted from blood, sampled in a trial of the OX40 agonist ivuxolimab. The sequence came from an adult with an advanced solid tumor such as melanoma, head and neck, liver or kidney cancer.

The CDR3 sequence is CASSLVRGLHTGELFF. The CDR3 DNA is TGTGCCAGCAGCTTGGTTAGGGGACTTCACACCGGGGAGCTGTTTTTT. J is TRBJ2-2 and V is TRBV5-4; tentative D call: TRBD2 (6 bases). V dropped 0 bases and J dropped 3 bases, with 12 bases sitting between them. CDR1 is SGHNT, CDR2 YYREEE, per germline (reference sequence). The length of the CDR3 is 16 residues.